The 17 T cell receptor beta chains below were found in one sample sequenced in a study of T-cell reconstitution after alpha-beta-depleted transplantation in children. As it was prepared, the TCRbeta library received unique molecular identifiers. TCRdb reprocessed the PCR reads with MiXCR, giving one entry per CDR3 protein. The sample records hundreds of thousands of distinct CDR3 sequences, around 13% being singletons. The material sequenced was PBMCs, taken before TCRalphabeta/CD19-depleted stem cell transplant. The receptors shown here come from a girl aged 2 to 10 with congenital amegakaryocytic thrombocytopenia, due to receive a stem cell transplant.

This clonotype was seen a handful of times. Here the CDR3 DNA reads TGCGCCAGCAGCCCGGGCCGGACTAGCGGGAATCGGAATGAGCAGTTCTTC. This encodes CASSPGRTSGNRNEQFF. The V call is TRBV5-1, the J call TRBJ2-1, with 12 bases fitting TRBD2. Germline lookup yields CDR1 SGHRS and CDR2 YFSETQ. V lost 4 bases, J lost 7 bases, and 12 bases stayed unmatched. This CDR3 has 17 amino acids.

This clonotype is a singleton in its sample. This sequence joins TRBV3-1 and TRBJ2-7; 10 bases align to TRBD2. The CDR3 extends over 19 amino acids. From germline, CDR1 is LGHDT and CDR2 YNNKEL (reference sequence). Trimming at V came to 0 bases and at J to 3 bases, leaving 14 bases not matched to a gene. In nucleotides, the CDR3 is TGTGCCAGCAGCCAAGACCGAGGAGGAGCGGGAGGGCCTGGCTACGAGCAGTACTTC. Translation gives CASSQDRGGAGGPGYEQYF.

This clonotype was seen many times. V usage is TRBV4-1 and J usage is TRBJ2-6; possible D gene TRBD1, 8 bases. The CDR3 is made up of 16 amino acids. Germline loops: CDR1 MGHRA, CDR2 YSYEKL. The germline V and J ends were trimmed by 6 bases and 4 bases, with 16 bases remaining between them. The CDR3 bases are TGCGCCAGCAGTCCACAGGGGGGGACAGGGGCCAACGTCCTGACTTTC. Translation: CASSPQGGTGANVLTF.

The chain employs TRBV29-1 and TRBJ2-7; 7 nucleotides line up with TRBD2. Germline V gives CDR1 SQVTM, CDR2 ANQGSEA. CDR3 size: 13 residues. V was pared by 3 bases and J by 3 bases, with 5 bases of the junction left unmatched. The CDR3 sequence: CSVDVGGDYEQYF. The CDR3 region has the DNA TGCAGCGTTGATGTGGGGGGGGACTACGAGCAGTACTTC.

The chain employs TRBV7-9 and TRBJ2-1, with 9 bases that match TRBD1. The CDR3 consists of 16 residues. The V and J ends lost 5 bases and 4 bases, in that order; junction bases with no gene match: 9. The germline V gene has CDR1 SEHNR and CDR2 FQNEAQ (reference sequence). For the CDR3, the DNA is TGTGCCAGCAGCACCCTCGACAGGGGGGGGTACAATGAGCAGTTCTTC. As protein: CASSTLDRGGYNEQFF.

Many counts were recorded for this clonotype. The chain employs TRBV5-1 and TRBJ2-6; the D is unclear. Germline CDR1 reads SGHRS; CDR2 reads YFSETQ. There are 15 residues in the CDR3. V gave up 0 bases and J gave up 2 bases, with 6 bases separating them. CDR3 nucleotide sequence: TGCGCCAGCAGCTTGGGTCAGACTGGGGCCAACGTCCTGACTTTC. Amino acids: CASSLGQTGANVLTF.

The chain joins TRBV6-5 to TRBJ2-1, with 9 bases that match TRBD2. Germline V gene data show CDR1 as MNHEY and CDR2 as SVGAGI. The CDR3 sequence is 15 residues long. V lost 2 bases and J lost 4; bases outside the gene matches: 3. CDR3 bases: TGTGCCAGCAGTTACCGACTAGCGGAGTACAATGAGCAGTTCTTC. This sequence encodes CASSYRLAEYNEQFF.

This clonotype was recorded at least ten times. V and J are TRBV20-1 and TRBJ2-7, with 9 nucleotides matching TRBD2. The germline gives CDR1 DFQATT, CDR2 SNEGSKA (reference sequence). The junction had 8 bases not matched to a gene; V was cut back by 1 base and J by 4 bases. The CDR3 spans 15 residues. The CDR3 bases are TGCAGTGCTAGAGGAGGAGCGGGAGGTTCTTACGAGCAGTACTTC. It is translated as CSARGGAGGSYEQYF.

This chain joins TRBV12-3 or TRBV12-4 and TRBJ2-1; a weak D match, TRBD1 (5 bases). CDR3 length equals 14 residues. V was clipped by 3 bases and J by 4 bases, with 10 bases between them. CDR3 nucleotides: TGTGCCAGCAGTTTCCCGACAGATTACAATGAGCAGTTCTTC. Its protein is CASSFPTDYNEQFF.

This clonotype appeared many times. The V gene is TRBV5-6, the J gene TRBJ2-1; D is uncertain. The V end was cut by 4 bases, the J end by 5 bases, with 13 bases between. This CDR3 is 14 amino acids long. CDR1 is SGHDT and CDR2 is YYEEEE in the germline V gene. CDR3 bases: TGTGCCAGCAGCCACAAGTCCGTGGACAATGAGCAGTTCTTC. Its protein product is CASSHKSVDNEQFF.

The rearrangement links TRBV7-9 to TRBJ1-2; 9 positions agree with TRBD1. The CDR3 runs 14 residues. V gave up 3 bases and J gave up 4 bases; unmatched junction bases: 3. Germline loops: CDR1 SEHNR, CDR2 FQNEAQ (reference sequence). CDR3: CASSFGDRAYGYTF. DNA for the CDR3: TGTGCCAGCAGCTTCGGGGACAGGGCCTATGGCTACACCTTC. Variable domain in full (rest from reference TRBV7-9 and TRBJ1-2): DTGVSQNPRHKITKRGQNVTFRCDPISEHNRLYWYRQTLGQGPEFLTYFQNEAQLEKSRLLSDRFSAERPKGSFSTLEIQRTEQGDSAMYLCASSFGDRAYGYTFGSGTRLTVV.

This clonotype has ten or more counts. This chain links TRBV29-1 with TRBJ2-3, with 10 positions matching TRBD1. The CDR3 sequence is 15 residues long. CDR1 and CDR2 (germline): SQVTM, ANQGSEA. V lost 6 bases and J lost 2; bases outside the gene matches: 8. DNA of the CDR3: TGCAGCGTGACCGGGACAGGGGCGGCCACAGATACGCAGTATTTT. Protein product: CSVTGTGAATDTQYF.

At least ten counts were recorded for this clonotype. The chain employs TRBV15 and TRBJ2-7; D ambiguous. Germline-derived CDR1 and CDR2 are LNHNV and YYDKDF (reference sequence). The V end lost 3 bases, the J end lost 1 base, and 16 bases lay between the germline ends. The CDR3 length is 16 residues. The CDR3 region is CATSSTHISVSYEQYF. As DNA, the CDR3 is TGTGCCACCAGCAGTACCCACATAAGCGTTTCCTACGAGCAGTACTTC.

The table lists this clonotype with a few counts. This chain's CDR3 is CASSSLKTGPPYEQYF. The DNA of the CDR3 is TGCGCCAGCAGCTCATTGAAGACCGGGCCACCCTACGAGCAGTACTTC. The rearrangement links TRBV5-1 to TRBJ2-7, with D unresolved. CDR3 length: 16 residues. Germline V gives CDR1 SGHRS, CDR2 YFSETQ. V dropped 3 bases and J dropped 2 bases, with 18 bases sitting between them. The full variable domain, its missing parts supplied by reference TRBV5-1 and TRBJ2-7, is KAGVTQTPRYLIKTRGQQVTLSCSPISGHRSVSWYQQTPGQGLQFLFEYFSETQRNKGNFPGRFSGRQFSNSRSEMNVSTLELGDSALYLCASSSLKTGPPYEQYFGPGTRLTVT.

As concerns this clonotype: This may stem from a read error, because a much larger clone lies one nucleotide away. The chain has TRBV18 and TRBJ2-2; maybe TRBD2 (5 bases). Germline loops: CDR1 KGHSH, CDR2 LQKENI. The CDR3 sequence is 19 residues long. The CDR3 loop reads CASSPRLSTVPLNTGELIF. The CDR3 coding sequence is TGTGCCAGCTCACCACGGCTGTCCACTGTACCTTTGAACACCGGGGAGCTGATTTTT. Complete variable domain (other parts from reference TRBV18 and TRBJ2-2): NAGVMQNPRHLVRRRGQEARLRCSPMKGHSHVYWYRQLPEEGLKFMVYLQKENIIDESGMPKERFSAEFPKEGPSILRIQQVVRGDSAAYFCASSPRLSTVPLNTGELIFGEGSRLTVL.

This chain uses TRBV5-1 with TRBJ2-1; 7 bases align to TRBD2. The ends lost 5 bases at V and 8 bases at J; junction bases unmatched: 31. Germline CDR1 is SGHRS and CDR2 is YFSETQ. The CDR3 length is 21 residues. The CDR3 coding sequence is TGCGCCAGCAGTTACTGGGCCCCTCTTCTACAGCGGGGTGGCCCTAGGGATGAGCAGTTCTTC. Its protein product is CASSYWAPLLQRGGPRDEQFF.

The sample holds many counts of this clonotype. The chain carries TRBV11-1 and TRBJ2-2; D remains unclear. The germline V and J ends were trimmed by 5 bases and 4 bases, with 23 bases remaining between them. This CDR3 is 18 amino acids long. The V gene's germline CDR1 is SGHAT and CDR2 FQDESV (reference sequence). Written as DNA, the CDR3 is TGTGCCAGCAGCCCCCCGGTGGTTAAACACATTGTCACCGGGGAGCTGTTTTTT. This encodes CASSPPVVKHIVTGELFF.